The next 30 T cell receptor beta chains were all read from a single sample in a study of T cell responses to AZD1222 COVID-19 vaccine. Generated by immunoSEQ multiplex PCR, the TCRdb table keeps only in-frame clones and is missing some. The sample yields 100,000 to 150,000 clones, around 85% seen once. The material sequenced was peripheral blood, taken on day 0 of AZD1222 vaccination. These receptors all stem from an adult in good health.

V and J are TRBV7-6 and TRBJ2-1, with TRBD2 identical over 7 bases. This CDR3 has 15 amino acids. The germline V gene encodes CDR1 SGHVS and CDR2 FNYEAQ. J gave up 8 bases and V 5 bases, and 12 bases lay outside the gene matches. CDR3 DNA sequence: TGTGCCAGCAGCCTCGGGGCAGCGGGAAATTATGAGCAGTTCTTC. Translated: CASSLGAAGNYEQFF.

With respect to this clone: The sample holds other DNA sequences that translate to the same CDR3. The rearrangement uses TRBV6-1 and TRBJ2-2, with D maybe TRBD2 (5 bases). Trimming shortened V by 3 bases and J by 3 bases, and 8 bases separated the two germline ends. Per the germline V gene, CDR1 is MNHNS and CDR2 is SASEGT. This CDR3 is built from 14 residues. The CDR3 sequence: CASSDRGYTGELFF. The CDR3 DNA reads TGTGCCAGCAGTGATCGCGGGTACACCGGGGAGCTGTTTTTT.

The CDR3 loop is CASSSGQGASGNTIYF. The CDR3 DNA sequence: TGTGCCAGCAGCTCAGGACAGGGGGCCTCTGGAAACACCATATATTTT. The V gene is TRBV7-8, the J gene TRBJ1-3; 11 positions agree with TRBD1. The germline CDR1 and CDR2 sequences are SGHVS and FQNEAQ. The CDR3 sequence is 16 residues long. The V segment lost 4 bases and the J segment 0 bases; nucleotides outside the gene matches: 2.

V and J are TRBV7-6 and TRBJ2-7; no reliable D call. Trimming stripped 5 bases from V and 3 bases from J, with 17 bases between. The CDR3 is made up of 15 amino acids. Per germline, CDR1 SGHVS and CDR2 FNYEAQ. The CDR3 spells CASSAGEAPLYEQYF. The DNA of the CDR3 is TGTGCCAGCAGCGCTGGGGAAGCGCCCCTCTACGAGCAGTACTTC.

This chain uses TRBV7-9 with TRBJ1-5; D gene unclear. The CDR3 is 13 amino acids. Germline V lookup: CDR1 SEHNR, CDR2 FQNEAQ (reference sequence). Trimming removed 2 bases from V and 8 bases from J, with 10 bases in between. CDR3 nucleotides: TGTGCCAGCAGCTTAACCCCCCAAGAGCCCCAGCATTTT. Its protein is CASSLTPQEPQHF.

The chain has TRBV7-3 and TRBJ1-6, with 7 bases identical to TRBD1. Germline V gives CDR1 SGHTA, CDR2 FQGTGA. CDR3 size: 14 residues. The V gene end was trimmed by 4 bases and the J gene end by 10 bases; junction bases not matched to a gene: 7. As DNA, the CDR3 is TGTGCCAGCAGCTCCGGGACAGCTCAATCACCCCTCCACTTT. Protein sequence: CASSSGTAQSPLHF.

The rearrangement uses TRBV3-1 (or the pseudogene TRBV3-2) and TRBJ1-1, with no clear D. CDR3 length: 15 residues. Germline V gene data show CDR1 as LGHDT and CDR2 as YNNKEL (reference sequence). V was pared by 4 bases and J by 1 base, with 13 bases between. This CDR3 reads CASSPTHKGNTEAFF. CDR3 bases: TGTGCCAGCAGCCCGACCCACAAGGGGAACACTGAAGCTTTCTTT.

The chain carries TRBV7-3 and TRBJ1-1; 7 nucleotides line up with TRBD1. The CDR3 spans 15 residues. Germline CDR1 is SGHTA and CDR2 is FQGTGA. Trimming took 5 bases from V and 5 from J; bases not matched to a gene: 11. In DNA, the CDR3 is TGTGCCAGCAGCCGACGAGGGGACAGTCCTACTGAAGCTTTCTTT. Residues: CASSRRGDSPTEAFF. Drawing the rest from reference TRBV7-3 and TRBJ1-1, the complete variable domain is GAGVSQTPSNKVTEKGKYVELRCDPISGHTALYWYRQSLGQGPEFLIYFQGTGAADDSGLPNDRFFAVRPEGSVSTLKIQRTERGDSAVYLCASSRRGDSPTEAFFGQGTRLTVV.

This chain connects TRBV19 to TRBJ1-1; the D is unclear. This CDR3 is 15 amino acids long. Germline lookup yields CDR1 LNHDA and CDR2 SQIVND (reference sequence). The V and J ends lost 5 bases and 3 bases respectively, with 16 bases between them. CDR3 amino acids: CASSGNLGFDTEAFF. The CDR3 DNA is TGTGCCAGTAGTGGGAACCTGGGCTTTGACACTGAAGCTTTCTTT.

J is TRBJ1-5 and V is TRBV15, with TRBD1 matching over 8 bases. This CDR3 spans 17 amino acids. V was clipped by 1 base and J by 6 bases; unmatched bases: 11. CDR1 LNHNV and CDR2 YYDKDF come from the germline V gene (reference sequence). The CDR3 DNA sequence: TGTGCCACCAGCAGAGGGATGGACAGGGTTGTGGGTCAGCCCCAGCATTTT. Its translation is CATSRGMDRVVGQPQHF.

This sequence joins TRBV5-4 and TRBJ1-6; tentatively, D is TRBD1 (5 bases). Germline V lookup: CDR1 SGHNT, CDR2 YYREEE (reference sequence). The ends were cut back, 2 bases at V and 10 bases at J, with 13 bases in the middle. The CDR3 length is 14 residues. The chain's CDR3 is CASSFWGAGSPLHF. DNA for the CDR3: TGTGCCAGCAGCTTTTGGGGCGCGGGATCACCCCTCCACTTT.

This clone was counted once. In nucleotides, the CDR3 is TGCGCCAGCAGCTATGGGGACGTCTACGAGCAGTACTTC. Protein: CASSYGDVYEQYF. The chain uses TRBV5-1 and TRBJ2-7; D possibly matches TRBD1 or TRBD2 (5 bases each). This CDR3 has 13 residues. V dropped 3 bases and J dropped 3 bases, with 10 bases sitting between them. The V gene's germline CDR1 is SGHRS and CDR2 YFSETQ.

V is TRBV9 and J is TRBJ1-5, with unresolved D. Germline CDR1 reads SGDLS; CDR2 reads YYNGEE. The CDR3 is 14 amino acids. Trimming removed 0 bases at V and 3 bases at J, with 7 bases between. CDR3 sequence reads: CASSVEAYNQPQHF. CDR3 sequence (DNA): TGTGCCAGCAGCGTAGAGGCGTACAATCAGCCCCAGCATTTT.

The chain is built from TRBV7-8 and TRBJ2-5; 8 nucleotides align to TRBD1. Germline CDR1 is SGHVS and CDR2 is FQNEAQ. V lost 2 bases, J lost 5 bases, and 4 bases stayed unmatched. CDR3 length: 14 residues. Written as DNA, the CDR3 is TGTGCCAGCAGCTTACAGGGGGCTAGGGAGACCCAGTACTTC. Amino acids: CASSLQGARETQYF.

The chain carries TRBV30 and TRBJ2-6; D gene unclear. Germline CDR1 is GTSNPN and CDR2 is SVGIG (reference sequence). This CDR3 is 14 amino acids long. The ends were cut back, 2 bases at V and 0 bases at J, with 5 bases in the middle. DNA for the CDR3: TGTGCCTGGAGTCTGGGCTCTGGGGCCAACGTCCTGACTTTC. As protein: CAWSLGSGANVLTF.

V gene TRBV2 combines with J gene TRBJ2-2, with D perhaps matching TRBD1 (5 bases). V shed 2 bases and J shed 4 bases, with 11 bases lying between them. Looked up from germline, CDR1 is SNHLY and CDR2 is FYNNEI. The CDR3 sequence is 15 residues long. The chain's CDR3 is CASSEQGRVTGELFF. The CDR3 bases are TGTGCCAGCAGTGAACAGGGTAGGGTCACCGGGGAGCTGTTTTTT.

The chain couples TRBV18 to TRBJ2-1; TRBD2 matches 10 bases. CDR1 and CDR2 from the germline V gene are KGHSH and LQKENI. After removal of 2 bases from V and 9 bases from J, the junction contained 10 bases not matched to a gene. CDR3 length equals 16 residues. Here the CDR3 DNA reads TGTGCCAGCTCACCAGCAGTGAGCGGGGGGGCCGGTGAGCAGTTCTTC. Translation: CASSPAVSGGAGEQFF.

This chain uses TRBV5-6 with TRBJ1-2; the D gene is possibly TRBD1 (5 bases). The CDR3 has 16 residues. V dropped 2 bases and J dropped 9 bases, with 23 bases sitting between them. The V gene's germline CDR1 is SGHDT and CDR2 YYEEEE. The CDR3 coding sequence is TGTGCCAGCAGCTTTGACCAGGGCCTCGATAGTTCCCGCTACACCTTC. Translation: CASSFDQGLDSSRYTF.

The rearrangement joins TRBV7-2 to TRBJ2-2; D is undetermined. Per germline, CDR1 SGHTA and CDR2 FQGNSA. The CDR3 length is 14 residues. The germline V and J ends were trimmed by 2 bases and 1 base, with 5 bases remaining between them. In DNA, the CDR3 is TGTGCCAGCAGCTTATCGAGGAACACCGGGGAGCTGTTTTTT. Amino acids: CASSLSRNTGELFF.

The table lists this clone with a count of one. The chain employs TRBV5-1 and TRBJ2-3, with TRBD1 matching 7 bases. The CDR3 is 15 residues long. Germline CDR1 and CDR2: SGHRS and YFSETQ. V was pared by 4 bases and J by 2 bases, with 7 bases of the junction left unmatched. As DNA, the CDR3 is TGCGCCAGCAGCCTGGGGGACAGAAACACAGATACGCAGTATTTT. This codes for CASSLGDRNTDTQYF.

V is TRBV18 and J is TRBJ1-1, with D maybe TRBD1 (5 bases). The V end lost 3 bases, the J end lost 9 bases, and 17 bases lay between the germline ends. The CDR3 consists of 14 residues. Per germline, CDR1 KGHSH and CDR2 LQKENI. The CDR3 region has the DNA TGTGCCAGCTCACCCCAGGTACAGGAAAGGAAAGCTTTCTTT. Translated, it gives CASSPQVQERKAFF.

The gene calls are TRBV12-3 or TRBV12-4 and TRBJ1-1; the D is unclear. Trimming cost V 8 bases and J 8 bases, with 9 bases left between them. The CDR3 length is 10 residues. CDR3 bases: TGTGCCAGCTACTGGGGAGAAGCTTTCTTT. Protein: CASYWGEAFF.

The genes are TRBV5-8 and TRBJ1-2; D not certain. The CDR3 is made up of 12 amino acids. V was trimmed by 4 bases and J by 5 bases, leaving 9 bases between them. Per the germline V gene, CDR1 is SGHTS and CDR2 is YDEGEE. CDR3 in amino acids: CASSPIKYGYTF. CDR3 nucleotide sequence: TGTGCCAGCAGCCCAATCAAGTATGGCTACACCTTC.

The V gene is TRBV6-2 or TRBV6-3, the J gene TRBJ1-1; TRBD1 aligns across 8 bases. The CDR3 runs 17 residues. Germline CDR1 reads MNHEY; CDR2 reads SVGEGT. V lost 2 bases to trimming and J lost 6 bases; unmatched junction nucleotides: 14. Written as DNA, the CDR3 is TGTGCCAGCAGTTACCTCGGACAGGGACGGGCTTACGCTGAAGCTTTCTTT. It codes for CASSYLGQGRAYAEAFF.

The chain's CDR3 is CASSQELKASNEQFF. The CDR3 nucleotides are TGTGCCAGCAGCCAAGAGCTGAAGGCCAGCAATGAGCAGTTCTTC. This chain uses TRBV3-1 (or the pseudogene TRBV3-2) with TRBJ2-1; D is ambiguous. In germline, CDR1 is LGHDT, CDR2 YNNKEL (reference sequence). The CDR3 totals 15 residues. V lost 0 bases and J 6 bases, leaving 12 bases between the germline ends.

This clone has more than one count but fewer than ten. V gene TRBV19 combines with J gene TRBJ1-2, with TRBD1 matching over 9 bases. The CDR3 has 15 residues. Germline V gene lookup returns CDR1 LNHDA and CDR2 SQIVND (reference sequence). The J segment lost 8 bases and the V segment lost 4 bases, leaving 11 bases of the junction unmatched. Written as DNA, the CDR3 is TGTGCCAGTAGTAGGGCCTGGACAGGGGAATCCGGCTACACCTTC. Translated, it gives CASSRAWTGESGYTF.

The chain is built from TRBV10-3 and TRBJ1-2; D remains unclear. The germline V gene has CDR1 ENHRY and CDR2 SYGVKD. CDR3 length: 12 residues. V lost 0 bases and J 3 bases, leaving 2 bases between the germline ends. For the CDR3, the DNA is TGTGCCATCAGTGAGTCGTACTATGGCTACACCTTC. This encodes CAISESYYGYTF.

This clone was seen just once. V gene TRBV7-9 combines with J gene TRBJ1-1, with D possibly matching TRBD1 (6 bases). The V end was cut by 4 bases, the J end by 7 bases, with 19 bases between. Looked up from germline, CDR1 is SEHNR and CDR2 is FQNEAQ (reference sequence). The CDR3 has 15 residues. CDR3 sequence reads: CASSYVGGRVNEAFF. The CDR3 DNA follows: TGTGCCAGCAGCTATGTGGGGGGGCGCGTGAATGAAGCTTTCTTT.

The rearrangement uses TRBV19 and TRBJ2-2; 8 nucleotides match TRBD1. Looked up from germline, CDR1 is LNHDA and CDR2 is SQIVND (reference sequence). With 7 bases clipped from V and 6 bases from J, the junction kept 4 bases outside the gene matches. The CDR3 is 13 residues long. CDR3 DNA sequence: TGTGCCAGTACCTCGACAGGGGCCGGGGAGCTGTTTTTT. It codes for CASTSTGAGELFF.

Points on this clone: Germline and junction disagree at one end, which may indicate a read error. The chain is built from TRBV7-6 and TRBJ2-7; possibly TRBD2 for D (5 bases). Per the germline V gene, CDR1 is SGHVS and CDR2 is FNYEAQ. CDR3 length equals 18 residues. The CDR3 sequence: CASSPGNVGESSSNEQYF. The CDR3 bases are TGTGCCAGCAGCCCCGGAAATGTTGGGGAGTCGAGCTCCAACGAGCAGTACTTC.